This T cell receptor beta chain was recovered during a study of T-cell reconstitution after alpha-beta-depleted transplantation in children (dated by TCRdb to between 2015 and 2016). For context, the study as a whole: Using TCR repertoire profiling, the study quantitatively followed how T-cell immune reconstitution unfolded in children after TCRalphabeta/CD19-depleted allogeneic hematopoietic cell transplantation.

The library was prepared using PCR. The data were produced on an Illumina HiSeq 2500. To normalize quantification of the TCRbeta repertoire, the TCR libraries were built with molecular barcoding that relied on unique molecular identifiers. TCRdb reanalyzed the raw reads on its own, using fastp at Q25 for trimming and MiXCR for clone calling, and kept in-frame beta chains. Rows with a matching CDR3 protein are joined into one entry that keeps the most common DNA and genes. The sample yields about 610,000 distinct CDR3 sequences; roughly a tenth were counted once. In total, the top ten clones hold about 4.3% of the sample. A few counts support this clonotype. No cognate antigen has been identified for it. No much larger clone exists at a distance of one base, and base qualities are not known. Ends trimmed: V by 5 bases, J by 11 bases; bases unmatched to a gene: 5. Spanning cysteine to phenylalanine, the CDR3 consists of 12 amino acids. Of all the DNA, just the CDR3 is kept, 36 bases in frame from base 1. From the germline V gene, CDR1 is SGHTA and CDR2 is FQGTGA.

The material was PBMCs from the stem cell graft donor, obtained from the stem cell graft. The clonotype comes from a human donor who donated a stem cell graft to a child with acute myeloid leukemia. The chain is encoded by TRBV7-3 joined to TRBJ2-3; the junction holds 9 bases that match TRBD1. The CDR3: CASSLRGQGQYF. The sequenced DNA: TGTGCCAGCAGCCTAAGGGGACAGGGGCAGTATTTT.